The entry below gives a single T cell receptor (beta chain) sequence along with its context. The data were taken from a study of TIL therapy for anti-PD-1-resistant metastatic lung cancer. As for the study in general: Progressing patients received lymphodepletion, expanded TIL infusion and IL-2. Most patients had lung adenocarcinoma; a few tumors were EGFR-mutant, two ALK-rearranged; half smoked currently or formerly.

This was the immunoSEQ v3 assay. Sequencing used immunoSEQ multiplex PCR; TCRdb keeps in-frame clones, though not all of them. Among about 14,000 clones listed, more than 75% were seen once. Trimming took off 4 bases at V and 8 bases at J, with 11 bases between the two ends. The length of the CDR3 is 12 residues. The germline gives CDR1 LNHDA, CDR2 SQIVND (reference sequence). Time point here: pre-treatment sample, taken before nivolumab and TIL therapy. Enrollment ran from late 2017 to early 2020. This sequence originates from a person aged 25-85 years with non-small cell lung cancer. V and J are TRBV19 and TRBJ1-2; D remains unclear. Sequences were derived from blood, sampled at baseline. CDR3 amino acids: CASSNGIWGYTF. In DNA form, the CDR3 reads TGTGCCAGTAGTAACGGAATCTGGGGCTACACCTTC.